This TCR beta chain stems from a study of cytomegalovirus exposure and HLA in healthy donors. Findings and limits, study-wide: Donors belonging to an Asian-associated ancestry cluster reportedly showed fewer N-insertions in productive TCRs than the roughly 680-donor mean, according to what a later analysis found. Several of the most significant clusters appeared, in a later analysis, to be linked to common viral pathogens.

A multiplex PCR was run with 60 Vbeta primers and 13 Jbeta primers. Only in-frame clones appear in the TCRdb table, and some are missing; sequencing was by immunoSEQ multiplex PCR. Here the sample spans 60,000 to 75,000 clones, 55% to 80% being singletons. In the case of this clone: Its antigen is as yet unknown.

The sequence was obtained from a woman aged 45-59 years in good health and CMV-seronegative. Sequencing input: PBMCs.

As DNA, the CDR3 is TGTGCCAGCAGTTTAGGGCGGAGGGGGCTCCGAAGCGAGCAGTACTTC. This codes for CASSLGRRGLRSEQYF. This sequence joins TRBV27 and TRBJ2-7, with D perhaps TRBD1 (7 bases). In germline, CDR1 is MNHEY, CDR2 SMNVEV (reference sequence). The CDR3 contains 16 residues. V gave up 2 bases and J gave up 6 bases, with 20 bases separating them.